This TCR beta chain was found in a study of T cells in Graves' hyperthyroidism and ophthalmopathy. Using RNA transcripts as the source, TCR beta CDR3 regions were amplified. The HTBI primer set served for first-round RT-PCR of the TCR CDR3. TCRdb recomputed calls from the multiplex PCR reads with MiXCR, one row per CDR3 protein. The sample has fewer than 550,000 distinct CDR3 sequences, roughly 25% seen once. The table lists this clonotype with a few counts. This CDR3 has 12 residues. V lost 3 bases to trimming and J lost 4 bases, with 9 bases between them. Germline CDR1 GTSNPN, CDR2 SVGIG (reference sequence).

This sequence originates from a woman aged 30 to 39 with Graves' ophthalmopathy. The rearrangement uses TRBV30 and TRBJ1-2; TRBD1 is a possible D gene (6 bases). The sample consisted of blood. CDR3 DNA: TGTGCCTGGAGCAGGGGCAGCTATGGCTACACCTTC. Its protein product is CAWSRGSYGYTF.